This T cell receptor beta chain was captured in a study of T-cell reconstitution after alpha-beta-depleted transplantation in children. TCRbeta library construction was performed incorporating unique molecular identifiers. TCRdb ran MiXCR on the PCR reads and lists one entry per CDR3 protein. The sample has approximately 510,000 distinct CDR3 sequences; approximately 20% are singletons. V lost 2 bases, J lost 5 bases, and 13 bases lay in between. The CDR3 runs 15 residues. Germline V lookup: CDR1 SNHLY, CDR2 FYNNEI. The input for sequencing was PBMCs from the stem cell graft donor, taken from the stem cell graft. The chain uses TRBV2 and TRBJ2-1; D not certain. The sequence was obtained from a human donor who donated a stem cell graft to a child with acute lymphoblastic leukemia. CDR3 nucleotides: TGTGCCAGCAGTGAACCGAAGGGTATCAACAATGAGCAGTTCTTC. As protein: CASSEPKGINNEQFF.